Described below is a single TCR beta chain sequence and its context. What this receptor recognizes is not known. No much larger clonotype is one base removed from it; base qualities were not supplied. The entry originates in a study of lymphopenia after photon versus proton radiotherapy (dated by TCRdb to about 2019). For the wider study: The study compared the immunological effects of photon versus proton radiation therapy in patients with gastrointestinal tumors who developed high-grade lymphopenia. A cohort of about 22 patients with gastrointestinal tumors who received either photon or proton therapy and subsequently developed lymphopenia was included. The goal of the study was to characterize the differences between the two radiation modalities in how they affect the immune system. What the work shows at the level of the full study, not this receptor alone: After the lymphocyte count nadir, repertoires from photon-treated patients showed oligoclonal expansion, particularly of CD8+ Temra cells, and this expansion drove the decline in diversity. Across the cohort, an inverse correlation was found between a larger post-nadir drop in TCR diversity and overall survival time among patients who died. Relative stability during treatment was observed in proton-treated patients, whereas loss of naive T cells and TCR diversity and gain of effector/memory populations were observed in photon-treated patients. The survival association was assessed only in patients who died, and the authors presented better survival with proton therapy as a possibility rather than a demonstrated result.

Libraries were constructed by the immunoSEQ multiplex PCR assay. Deep sequencing of rearranged TCR beta loci, alongside multiparametric flow cytometry, was used to profile T cell repertoires. TCRdb stores this immuneACCESS table with in-frame sequences only. Part of the clones is absent; in the studies checked, under half of the shortfall reflects unresolved V genes, and no reason is known for the rest. In all, the sample holds approximately 70,000 clones, and around 87% of those were seen once. The ten largest account for about 13% of the sample. Cut back by 6 bases and 0 bases, the V and J ends lie 12 bases apart. The CDR3 spans 14 residues, from the cysteine through the phenylalanine. Of all the DNA, just the CDR3 is kept, 42 bases in frame from base 1. CDR1 and CDR2 are drawn from the germline V gene (reference sequence): SGHAT, FQDESV.

The source was peripheral blood, collected from a patient treated with proton-based radiotherapy. The chain uses TRBV11-1 and TRBJ2-7; the D match is possibly TRBD1 or TRBD2, with 5 bases aligned in each. This TCR was sampled from a man older than 75 with esophageal cancer. Here is the DNA: TGTGCCAGCAGTTCCGGGACGGACTCCTACGAGCAGTACTTC. It codes for CASSSGTDSYEQYF.